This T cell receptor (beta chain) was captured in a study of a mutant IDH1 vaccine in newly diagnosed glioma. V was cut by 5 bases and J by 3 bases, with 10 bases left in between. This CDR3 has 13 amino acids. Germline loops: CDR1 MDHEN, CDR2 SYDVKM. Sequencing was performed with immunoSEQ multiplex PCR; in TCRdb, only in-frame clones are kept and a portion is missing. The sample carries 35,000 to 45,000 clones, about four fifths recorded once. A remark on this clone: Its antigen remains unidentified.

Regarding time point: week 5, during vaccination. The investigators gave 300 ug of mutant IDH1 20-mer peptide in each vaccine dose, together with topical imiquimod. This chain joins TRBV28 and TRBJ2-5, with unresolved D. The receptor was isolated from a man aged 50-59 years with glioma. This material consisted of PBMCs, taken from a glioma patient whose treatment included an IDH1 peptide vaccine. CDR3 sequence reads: CASSGSGKETQYF. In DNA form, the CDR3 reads TGTGCCAGCAGTGGATCAGGAAAAGAGACCCAGTACTTC.